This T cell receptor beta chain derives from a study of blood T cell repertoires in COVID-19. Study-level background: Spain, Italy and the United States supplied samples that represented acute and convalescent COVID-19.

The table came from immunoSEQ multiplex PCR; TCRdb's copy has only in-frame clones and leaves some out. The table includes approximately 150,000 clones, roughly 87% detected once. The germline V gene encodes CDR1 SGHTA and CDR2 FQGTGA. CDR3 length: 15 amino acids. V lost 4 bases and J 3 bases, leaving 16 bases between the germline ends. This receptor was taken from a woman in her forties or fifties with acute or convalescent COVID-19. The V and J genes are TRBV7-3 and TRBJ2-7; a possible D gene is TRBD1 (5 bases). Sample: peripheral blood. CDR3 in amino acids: CASSSNPTDYYEQYF. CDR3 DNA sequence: TGTGCCAGCAGCTCAAACCCGACAGATTACTACGAGCAGTACTTC.